This paragraph covers one T cell receptor beta chain sequence. What it binds is not known. This sample is drawn from a study of T cell responses to AZD1222 COVID-19 vaccine. V gave up 6 bases and J gave up 4 bases, with 16 bases separating them. Germline V lookup: CDR1 MNHEY, CDR2 SVGEGT. CDR3 length: 15 residues. Produced via immunoSEQ multiplex PCR; TCRdb's table is partial and in-frame only. The sample lists around 70,000 clones, 79% occurring once. Regarding the study as a whole: Spike-specific TCR breadth and depth went up after people got two AZD1222 doses. The donor cohort was predominantly white British with a female majority, and clonal diversity may have been underestimated. The span of vaccine-associated CD4 TCRs extended across spike, with dominance at 160-218 and 743-854. The number of AZD1222 recipients seropositive at baseline was only five or six.

The chain uses TRBV6-2 or TRBV6-3 and TRBJ1-5; weak D call: TRBD1 (6 bases). This clonotype originated in an adult in good health. Sequencing was performed on peripheral blood, taken on day 0 of MenACWY control vaccination. In nucleotides, the CDR3 is TGTGCCAGCAGCCAAACAGGGTTTCCAAATCAGCCCCAGCATTTT. Amino acids: CASSQTGFPNQPQHF.